These 27 T cell receptor beta chains share one sample of origin, sequenced in a study of CD8 T cells in Susac syndrome. RNA, at roughly 0.5 to 1 ug, was reverse transcribed with random hexamers. TCRdb redid the calling of the immunoSEQ multiplex PCR reads with MiXCR, one entry per CDR3 protein. Of under 200,000 distinct CDR3 sequences in the sample, 85% to 95% were seen once. Sequenced material: CD8+ T cells from PBMCs. The receptors originated from a human donor with multiple sclerosis.

The chain carries TRBV29-1 and TRBJ2-2; the D is unclear. Germline lookup yields CDR1 SQVTM and CDR2 ANQGSEA. The CDR3 spans 16 residues. Trimming took 0 bases from V and 1 from J, leaving 12 bases between them. This CDR3 reads CSVEERHLGNTGELFF. The CDR3 DNA is TGCAGCGTTGAAGAGAGGCATCTAGGGAACACCGGGGAGCTGTTTTTT.

The J gene is TRBJ1-1, the V gene TRBV2; no clear D gene. Trimming pared 6 bases from V and 10 bases from J, leaving 9 bases between. The V gene's germline CDR1 is SNHLY and CDR2 FYNNEI. The CDR3 is 10 amino acids. The CDR3 reads CASRGGVAFF. CDR3 coding DNA: TGTGCCAGCAGAGGTGGGGTAGCTTTCTTT.

The gene calls are TRBV20-1 and TRBJ2-1; 11 bases match TRBD2. The CDR3 is 15 residues long. With 4 bases clipped from V and 3 bases from J, the junction kept 5 bases outside the gene matches. Per germline, CDR1 DFQATT and CDR2 SNEGSKA (reference sequence). As DNA, the CDR3 is TGCAGTGCTAACCCACTAGCGGGAGACTACAATGAGCAGTTCTTC. It specifies CSANPLAGDYNEQFF.

The chain employs TRBV5-6 and TRBJ2-3, with D perhaps TRBD2 (5 bases). The V gene's germline CDR1 is SGHDT and CDR2 YYEEEE. Trimming removed 4 bases at V and 6 bases at J, with 15 bases between. The CDR3 loop spans 14 amino acids. CDR3 protein: CASSPGPTGDTQYF. The CDR3 DNA reads TGTGCCAGCAGCCCAGGACCTACGGGGGATACGCAGTATTTT.

The chain combines TRBV27 with TRBJ2-3; a possible D gene is TRBD2 (6 bases). CDR3 length: 15 residues. CDR1 is MNHEY, CDR2 SMNVEV, per germline (reference sequence). The V and J ends lost 6 bases and 2 bases respectively, with 15 bases between them. The CDR3 coding sequence is TGTGCCAGCAGCCGACTAGACCAAGCCACAGATACGCAGTATTTT. It translates to CASSRLDQATDTQYF.

The chain links TRBV24-1 to TRBJ2-2; D is undetermined. Germline V gene sequence: CDR1 KGHDR, CDR2 SFDVKD. The length of the CDR3 is 13 residues. V was pared by 4 bases and J by 3 bases, with 5 bases between. CDR3 region: CATSEIHTGELFF. CDR3 DNA: TGTGCCACCAGTGAAATACACACCGGGGAGCTGTTTTTT.

As for this clonotype: One end of the junction is discordant with germline, which a read error may explain. The chain joins TRBV29-1 to TRBJ1-2; tentative D call: TRBD1 (5 bases). The CDR3 consists of 11 residues. The germline V gene encodes CDR1 SQVTM and CDR2 ANQGSEA. CDR3 sequence: CSVEGARGYTF. In DNA form, the CDR3 reads TGCAGCGTAGAAGGGGCCCGGGGCTACACCTTC.

The chain employs TRBV25-1 and TRBJ1-2, with a weak D call TRBD1 (6 bases). CDR1 is MGHDK and CDR2 is SYGVNS in the germline V gene. CDR3 size: 14 residues. V was trimmed by 4 bases and J by 7 bases, leaving 16 bases between them. DNA for the CDR3: TGTGCCAGCAGTGCTCTGGGGGGGCCCGTTGGCTACACCTTC. Encoded protein: CASSALGGPVGYTF.

This chain links TRBV19 with TRBJ2-1; D is perhaps TRBD1 (5 bases). This CDR3 has 13 amino acids. The ends were cut back, 4 bases at V and 6 bases at J, with 10 bases in the middle. From germline, CDR1 is LNHDA and CDR2 SQIVND (reference sequence). CDR3 loop: CASSTGMGNEQFF. The CDR3 DNA follows: TGTGCCAGTAGTACAGGGATGGGCAATGAGCAGTTCTTC.

This chain joins TRBV5-1 and TRBJ2-5; D unresolved. Germline V gene sequence: CDR1 SGHRS, CDR2 YFSETQ. The CDR3 runs to 13 residues. V gave up 0 bases and J gave up 3 bases, with 6 bases separating them. The CDR3 here is CASSLDWEETQYF. DNA for the CDR3: TGCGCCAGCAGCTTGGATTGGGAAGAGACCCAGTACTTC.

The J gene is TRBJ1-1, the V gene TRBV9; no clear D gene. The CDR3 spans 14 residues. Germline values: CDR1 SGDLS, CDR2 YYNGEE. Deletions cut 4 bases from V and 2 bases from J, with 12 bases between. CDR3 sequence: CASSWTGSNTEAFF. The CDR3 nucleotides read TGTGCCAGCAGCTGGACGGGCTCCAACACTGAAGCTTTCTTT. Combining the CDR3 with reference TRBV9 and TRBJ1-1 gives the whole variable domain DSGVTQTPKHLITATGQRVTLRCSPRSGDLSVYWYQQSLDQGLQFLIQYYNGEERAKGNILERFSAQQFPDLHSELNLSSLELGDSALYFCASSWTGSNTEAFFGQGTRLTVV.

The rearrangement uses TRBV29-1 and TRBJ2-1; the match to TRBD2 covers 13 bases. The length of the CDR3 is 14 residues. Looked up from germline, CDR1 is SQVTM and CDR2 is ANQGSEA. The J segment lost 8 bases and the V segment lost 2 bases, leaving 3 bases of the junction unmatched. CDR3: CSVEMGLAGYEQFF. The CDR3 DNA sequence: TGCAGCGTTGAAATGGGACTAGCGGGATATGAGCAGTTCTTC.

V usage is TRBV28 and J usage is TRBJ1-2; D is possibly TRBD1 (6 bases). The germline V gene encodes CDR1 MDHEN and CDR2 SYDVKM. Trimming pared 5 bases from V and 1 base from J, leaving 8 bases between. This CDR3 contains 13 residues. CDR3 sequence reads: CASSGTYNYGYTF. As DNA, the CDR3 is TGTGCCAGCAGTGGGACATATAACTATGGCTACACCTTC.

This clonotype was detected only a few times. CDR3 sequence reads: CASSTTGSGANVLTF. The CDR3 bases are TGTGCCAGCAGTACGACAGGTTCCGGGGCCAACGTCCTGACTTTC. This sequence joins TRBV12-3 or TRBV12-4 and TRBJ2-6, with D perhaps TRBD1 (6 bases). The V end lost 5 bases, the J end lost 4 bases, and 12 bases lay between the germline ends. This CDR3 spans 15 amino acids.

The CDR3 is CASSFLALDTQYF. The CDR3 DNA reads as TGTGCCAGCAGCTTCCTAGCATTGGATACGCAGTATTTT. The chain uses TRBV5-4 and TRBJ2-3, with D perhaps TRBD2 (5 bases). The CDR3 is 13 amino acids. Germline V gene data show CDR1 as SGHNT and CDR2 as YYREEE (reference sequence). The V end was cut by 2 bases, the J end by 6 bases, with 10 bases between. Variable domain in full (rest from reference TRBV5-4 and TRBJ2-3): ETGVTQSPTHLIKTRGQQVTLRCSSQSGHNTVSWYQQALGQGPQFIFQYYREEENGRGNFPPRFSGLQFPNYSSELNVNALELDDSALYLCASSFLALDTQYFGPGTRLTVL.

The genes are TRBV7-3 and TRBJ2-3, with 7 bases aligning to TRBD1. This CDR3 contains 16 residues. J gave up 2 bases and V 2 bases, and 7 bases lay outside the gene matches. The germline CDR1 and CDR2 sequences are SGHTA and FQGTGA. CDR3 DNA: TGTGCCAGCAGCTTAGGGACAGCCATCCACACAGATACGCAGTATTTT. It codes for CASSLGTAIHTDTQYF. The complete variable domain, with remaining parts taken from reference TRBV7-3 and TRBJ2-3, reads GAGVSQTPSNKVTEKGKYVELRCDPISGHTALYWYRQSLGQGPEFLIYFQGTGAADDSGLPNDRFFAVRPEGSVSTLKIQRTERGDSAVYLCASSLGTAIHTDTQYFGPGTRLTVL.

V is TRBV30 and J is TRBJ1-5; D is ambiguous. CDR1 and CDR2 from the germline V gene are GTSNPN and SVGIG (reference sequence). The CDR3 has 12 residues. Trimming left V 2 bases short and J 4 bases short, with 6 bases between. The CDR3 sequence: CAWSSGNQPQHF. The CDR3 DNA reads TGTGCCTGGAGTTCCGGGAATCAGCCCCAGCATTTT.

This clonotype was counted a single time. The V call is TRBV19, the J call TRBJ1-2; unclear D gene. This CDR3 comprises 11 residues. Germline V CDR1 and CDR2: LNHDA, SQIVND (reference sequence). Trimming left V 6 bases short and J 8 bases short, with 10 bases between. This chain's CDR3 is CASRERGGYTF. CDR3 DNA sequence: TGTGCCAGTAGGGAGCGAGGGGGCTACACCTTC.

The CDR3 protein is CASSPRGAGTYEQYF. CDR3 sequence (DNA): TGTGCCAGCAGCCCGCGGGGAGCGGGTACCTACGAGCAGTACTTC. The chain couples TRBV3-1 to TRBJ2-7; D perhaps matches TRBD2 (6 bases). Germline V CDR1 and CDR2: LGHDT, YNNKEL (reference sequence). Trimming left V 4 bases short and J 2 bases short, with 15 bases between. The length of the CDR3 is 15 residues.

V usage is TRBV20-1 and J usage is TRBJ2-7; D gene ambiguous. The germline V and J ends were trimmed by 5 bases and 3 bases, with 2 bases remaining between them. The CDR3 consists of 9 residues. CDR1 and CDR2 from the germline V gene are DFQATT and SNEGSKA (reference sequence). The CDR3 coding sequence is TGCAGTGCTTACTACGAGCAGTACTTC. Translation gives CSAYYEQYF.

The chain uses TRBV27 and TRBJ1-2; D gene uncertain. The CDR3 spans 13 residues. V was pared by 0 bases and J by 4 bases, with 6 bases between. Germline assignment: CDR1 MNHEY and CDR2 SMNVEV (reference sequence). CDR3 sequence (DNA): TGTGCCAGCAGTTTATCCTCGGGCTATGGCTACACCTTC. Its protein is CASSLSSGYGYTF.

This chain joins TRBV12-3 or TRBV12-4 and TRBJ2-1; 10 bases map to TRBD1. The CDR3 loop spans 14 amino acids. V lost 9 bases and J lost 1; bases outside the gene matches: 3. The chain's CDR3 is CASGQGVSYNEQFF. The CDR3 nucleotides are TGTGCCAGTGGACAGGGGGTTTCCTACAATGAGCAGTTCTTC.

This chain connects TRBV29-1 to TRBJ1-2, with 7 positions matching TRBD1. Germline values: CDR1 SQVTM, CDR2 ANQGSEA. Trimming took 7 bases from V and 7 from J; bases not matched to a gene: 9. The CDR3 consists of 12 residues. The CDR3: CSAWGQNIGYTF. DNA of the CDR3: TGCAGCGCCTGGGGACAGAACATTGGCTACACCTTC.

J is TRBJ2-2 and V is TRBV5-6; D not resolved. This CDR3 comprises 15 residues. V was cut by 0 bases and J by 8 bases, with 14 bases left in between. Germline V gene data show CDR1 as SGHDT and CDR2 as YYEEEE. The CDR3 spells CASSLVGTLRGELFF. The CDR3 DNA is TGTGCCAGCAGCTTGGTTGGCACCTTGAGGGGGGAGCTGTTTTTT.

The V gene is TRBV29-1, the J gene TRBJ2-4; a possible D gene is TRBD1 (5 bases). The CDR3 runs to 14 residues. In germline, CDR1 is SQVTM, CDR2 ANQGSEA. V lost 6 bases to trimming and J lost 0 bases, with 12 bases between them. The CDR3 DNA follows: TGCAGCGTCAGGGAATTTCTAGCCAAAAACATTCAGTACTTC. Amino acid sequence: CSVREFLAKNIQYF.

The J gene is TRBJ2-1, the V gene TRBV19; no definite D call. This CDR3 has 15 amino acids. The ends were cut back, 3 bases at V and 0 bases at J, with 9 bases in the middle. Looked up from germline, CDR1 is LNHDA and CDR2 is SQIVND (reference sequence). Here the CDR3 DNA reads TGTGCCAGTAGTATCCTGGGCAGCTCCTACAATGAGCAGTTCTTC. Amino acids: CASSILGSSYNEQFF.

The CDR3 region has the DNA TGTGCCAGCAGCTTATTGGCAGGGGTCCGGCCCCAGCATTTT. Protein: CASSLLAGVRPQHF. The chain employs TRBV7-2 and TRBJ1-5; D is possibly TRBD1 (6 bases). Trimming took 2 bases from V and 9 from J, leaving 14 bases between them. Germline V gene data show CDR1 as SGHTA and CDR2 as FQGNSA. This CDR3 has 14 amino acids. Full variable domain (outside the CDR3, taken from reference TRBV7-2 and TRBJ1-5): GAGVSQSPSNKVTEKGKDVELRCDPISGHTALYWYRQSLGQGLEFLIYFQGNSAPDKSGLPSDRFSAERTGGSVSTLTIQRTQQEDSAVYLCASSLLAGVRPQHFGDGTRLSIL.